The rows below give T cell receptor beta chains drawn from one sample of a study of early T cells in non-severe SARS-CoV-2 infection. Via MiXCR, TCRdb re-called the 5' RACE reads, giving one row per CDR3 protein. Here the sample spans more than 50,000 distinct CDR3 sequences, around 5.6% being singletons. The specimen sequenced was whole blood. Every receptor here comes from an adult who was a healthcare worker with PCR-confirmed SARS-CoV-2 infection or an uninfected control (not recorded which). Each CDR3 is given with its conserved first and last residue. The D gene is left open where the match is weak. Rows give clone size only sometimes, using once, few, many, or a class for an expanded clone.

CDR3 DNA,CDR3 protein,D gene,V gene,J gene,clone size
TGTGCCAGCCGGGACAGGAGTAACATTCAGTACTTC,CASRDRSNIQYF,TRBD1,TRBV6-1,TRBJ2-4,many
TGTGCCATCAGTGAGGCAGGGAACACTGAAGCTTTCTTT,CAISEAGNTEAFF,NA,TRBV10-3,TRBJ1-1,few
TGCAGCGTAATTACAGGGGGAAACTACGAGCAGTACTTC,CSVITGGNYEQYF,TRBD1,TRBV29-1,TRBJ2-7,many
TGCGCCAGCAGCCAACTAGCGGGGCGGAATACGCAGTATTTT,CASSQLAGRNTQYF,TRBD2,TRBV4-3,TRBJ2-3,many
TGTGCCAGTAGTATGAACAGGGGAATTGTTCAGCCCCAGCATTTT,CASSMNRGIVQPQHF,TRBD1,TRBV19,TRBJ1-5,many
TGTGCCAGCAGCCAAGGGGTCCTAGGAGGGACCCAGTACTTC,CASSQGVLGGTQYF,NA,TRBV3-1,TRBJ2-5,many
TGCGCCAGCAGCTACGACCGGGTCCGGAGGGGAGAGACCCAGTACTTC,CASSYDRVRRGETQYF,NA,TRBV5-1,TRBJ2-5,few
TGTGCCAGCAGCCAGACCCCCGGGCCCTTTGCGCAGTATTTT,CASSQTPGPFAQYF,NA,TRBV14,TRBJ2-3,many
TGTGCCAGCAGCCGACAAGGGCTAGCGGGGGTCCTAGATACGCAGTATTTT,CASSRQGLAGVLDTQYF,TRBD2,TRBV9,TRBJ2-3,few
TGCAGCGGGCGGCAGGCCAATGAGCAGTTCTTC,CSGRQANEQFF,NA,TRBV29-1,TRBJ2-1,NA
TGTGCGAGCAAAAAGGACAGGGTGACGGAGACCCAGTACTTC,CASKKDRVTETQYF,TRBD1,TRBV2,TRBJ2-5,many
TGTGCCACCAGTGCGGGGAGGAACACTGAAGCTTTCTTT,CATSAGRNTEAFF,NA,TRBV24-1,TRBJ1-1,many
TGTGCCAGCAGCTTAGCCGCGGGCGATTCAAAGGGGTCCCTCCACTTT,CASSLAAGDSKGSLHF,NA,TRBV7-2,TRBJ1-6,many
TGCGCCAGCAGCCAAGAAGCCGCGGGGGCCGTGAACACTGAAGCTTTCTTT,CASSQEAAGAVNTEAFF,NA,TRBV4-3,TRBJ1-1,few
TGCAGCGCCACCGGGACTACTTTAGAGACCCAGTACTTC,CSATGTTLETQYF,TRBD2,TRBV29-1,TRBJ2-5,few
TGCAGTGCCACCCTTAGCGAAAATCAGCCCCAGCATTTT,CSATLSENQPQHF,NA,TRBV20-1,TRBJ1-5,many
TGTGCCAGCAGCCTACCCGGACTAGCGAGATCCAAGCGAGATACGCAGTATTTT,CASSLPGLARSKRDTQYF,TRBD2,TRBV7-8,TRBJ2-3,few
TGTGCCTGGAGTGTTGGATCGGCCCTCCACTTT,CAWSVGSALHF,NA,TRBV30,TRBJ1-6,many
TGTGCCAGCAGTTTAAATATCCGAGAGCAGTTCTTC,CASSLNIREQFF,NA,TRBV27,TRBJ2-1,NA
TGTGCCAGCAGCCGACTTCCCGGGACAGTCAATCAGCCCCAGCATTTT,CASSRLPGTVNQPQHF,TRBD1,TRBV6-2/TRBV6-3,TRBJ1-5,few
TGCGCCAGCAGCCAAGATGTCCGGGGGGGCAGGAATGAGCAGTTCTTC,CASSQDVRGGRNEQFF,TRBD2,TRBV4-3,TRBJ2-1,many
TGTGCCATCAGTGAGTCGGAGGACCGTTTCGGGTACGAGCAGTACTTC,CAISESEDRFGYEQYF,NA,TRBV10-3,TRBJ2-7,many
TGTGCCAGCGCCCTTTACAGGGGTGGCACTGAAGCTTTCTTT,CASALYRGGTEAFF,TRBD1,TRBV27,TRBJ1-1,many
TGTGCCAGCAGCTCGGACGGGCTTAGCAATCAGCCCCAGCATTTT,CASSSDGLSNQPQHF,NA,TRBV7-9,TRBJ1-5,many
TGCGCCAGCAGCTGGGGCAAGCAGAGTCGGCAAGAGACCCAGTACTTC,CASSWGKQSRQETQYF,NA,TRBV5-1,TRBJ2-5,few
TGTGCCAGCAGCCCAGGGACCAAGTTCCCAGATACGCAGTATTTT,CASSPGTKFPDTQYF,NA,TRBV11-2,TRBJ2-3,many
TGTGCCAGCAGCTCCGCACAGGGGGCGAACTATGGCTACACCTTC,CASSSAQGANYGYTF,TRBD1,TRBV7-6,TRBJ1-2,NA
TGTGCCAGCAGTGACTCCCCCGAAGATACGCAGTATTTT,CASSDSPEDTQYF,NA,TRBV6-4,TRBJ2-3,many
TGTGCCAGCAACACAGGGTACATGAACACTGAAGCTTTCTTT,CASNTGYMNTEAFF,NA,TRBV5-6,TRBJ1-1,NA
TGTGTCAGCGCCGCAGGGAAAGCATGGGACGAGCAGTACTTC,CVSAAGKAWDEQYF,NA,TRBV5-4,TRBJ2-7,NA
TGCAGCGTTTACCTGACAGGGAACTCCTACGAGCAGTACTTC,CSVYLTGNSYEQYF,TRBD1,TRBV29-1,TRBJ2-7,many
TGTGCCATCAGCCCCGAGGTGGCTAACTATGGCTACACCTTC,CAISPEVANYGYTF,NA,TRBV10-3,TRBJ1-2,many
TGTGCCAGCAGCTTCCGACTAGCGGGAGTAGGCCAAGAGACCCAGTACTTC,CASSFRLAGVGQETQYF,TRBD2,TRBV7-6,TRBJ2-5,once
TGTGCCAGCAGCTCCGGCGGGAGCGGTCTTTTTTACGAGCAGTACTTC,CASSSGGSGLFYEQYF,TRBD2,TRBV11-3,TRBJ2-7,few